This TCR beta chain was sequenced in a study of a mutant IDH1 vaccine in newly diagnosed glioma. Study in general: Vaccines were first given 4-6 weeks after radiotherapy alone, or with temozolomide cycles. There were roughly 62% males and around 40% females among treated patients, whose mean age was roughly 40 years. Study-level results: Pseudoprogression showed no apparent link to changes in top peripheral T cell clonotypes. Researchers report vaccine-induced immune responses in roughly 94% of patients.

Germline CDR1 and CDR2: SGHTA and FQGNSA. The CDR3 is 15 residues long. V was shortened by 1 base and J by 7 bases, with 11 bases between the two germline ends. Note on this clone: Its antigen remains unidentified.

Time point indicated: week 5, during vaccination. Every vaccine dose comprised 300 ug of mutant IDH1 20-mer peptide plus topical imiquimod. The data were produced by immunoSEQ multiplex PCR, yet TCRdb's version contains in-frame clones alone and is incomplete. The table lists 35,000 or so clones, about 80% of them singletons. This sequence was found in a man between 25 and 39 years old with glioma. Here the sequenced sample was PBMCs, taken from a glioma patient whose treatment included an IDH1 peptide vaccine. V is TRBV7-2 and J is TRBJ1-6; D perhaps matches TRBD1 (6 bases). CDR3 loop: CASSLVGQGNSPLHF. Here the CDR3 DNA reads TGTGCCAGCAGCTTAGTTGGCCAGGGGAATTCACCCCTCCACTTT.